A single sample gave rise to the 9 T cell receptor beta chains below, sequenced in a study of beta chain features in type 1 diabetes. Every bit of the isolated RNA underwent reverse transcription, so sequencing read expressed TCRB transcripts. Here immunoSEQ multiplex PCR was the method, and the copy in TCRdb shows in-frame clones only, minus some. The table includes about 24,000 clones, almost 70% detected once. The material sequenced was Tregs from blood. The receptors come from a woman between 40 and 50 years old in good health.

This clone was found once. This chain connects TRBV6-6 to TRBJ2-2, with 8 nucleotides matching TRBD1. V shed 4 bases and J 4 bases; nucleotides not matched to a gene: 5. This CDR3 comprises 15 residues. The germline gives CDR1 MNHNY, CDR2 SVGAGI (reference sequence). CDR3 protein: CASSSGQGSTGELFF. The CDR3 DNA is TGTGCCAGCAGTTCAGGACAGGGAAGCACCGGGGAGCTGTTTTTT.

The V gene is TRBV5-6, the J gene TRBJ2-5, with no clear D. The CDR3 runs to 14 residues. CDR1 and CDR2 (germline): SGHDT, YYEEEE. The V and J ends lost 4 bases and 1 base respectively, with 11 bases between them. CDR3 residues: CASSPRGSQETQYF. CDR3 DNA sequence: TGTGCCAGCAGCCCACGAGGTTCCCAAGAGACCCAGTACTTC.

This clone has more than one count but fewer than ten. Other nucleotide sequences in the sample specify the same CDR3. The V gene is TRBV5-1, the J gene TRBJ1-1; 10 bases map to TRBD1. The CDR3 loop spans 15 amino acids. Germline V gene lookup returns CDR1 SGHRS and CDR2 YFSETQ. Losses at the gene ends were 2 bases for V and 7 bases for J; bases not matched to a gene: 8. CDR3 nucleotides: TGCGCCAGCAGCTTCGTCGACAGGGGGCAAGGTGAAGCTTTCTTT. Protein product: CASSFVDRGQGEAFF.

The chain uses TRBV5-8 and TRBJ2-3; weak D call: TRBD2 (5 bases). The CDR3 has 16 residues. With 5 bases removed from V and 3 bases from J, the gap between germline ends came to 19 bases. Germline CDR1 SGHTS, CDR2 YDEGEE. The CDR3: CASRSILKPGTDTQYF. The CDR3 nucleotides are TGTGCCAGCAGGTCGATACTTAAACCGGGAACAGATACGCAGTATTTT.

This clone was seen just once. In DNA, the CDR3 is TGCGCCAGCAGCTTTGACAGACTGGTTGAAGCTTTCTTT. It yields the protein CASSFDRLVEAFF. V gene TRBV5-1 combines with J gene TRBJ1-1; D is perhaps TRBD1 (5 bases). Germline V CDR1 and CDR2: SGHRS, YFSETQ. Trimming took off 2 bases at V and 7 bases at J, with 12 bases between the two ends. The CDR3 covers 13 residues.

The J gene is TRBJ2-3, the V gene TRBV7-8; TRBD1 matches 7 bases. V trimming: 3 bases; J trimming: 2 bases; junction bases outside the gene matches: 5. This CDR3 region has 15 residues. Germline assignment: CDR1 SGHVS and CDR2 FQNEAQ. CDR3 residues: CASSLETGLTDTQYF. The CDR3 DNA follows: TGTGCCAGCAGCTTGGAGACAGGGCTCACAGATACGCAGTATTTT.

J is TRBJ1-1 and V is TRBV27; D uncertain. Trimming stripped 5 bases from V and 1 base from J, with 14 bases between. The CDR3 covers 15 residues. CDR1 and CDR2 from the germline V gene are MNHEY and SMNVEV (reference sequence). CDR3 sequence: CASSPLAGENTEAFF. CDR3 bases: TGTGCCAGCAGTCCCCTGGCGGGAGAGAACACTGAAGCTTTCTTT.

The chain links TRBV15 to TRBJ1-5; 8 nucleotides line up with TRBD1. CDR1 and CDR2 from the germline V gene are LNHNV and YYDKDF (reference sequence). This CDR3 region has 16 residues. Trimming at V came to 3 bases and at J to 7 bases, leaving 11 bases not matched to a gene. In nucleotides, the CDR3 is TGTGCCACCAGCAGGACAGGGGACCCCAGTGGCCAGCCCCAGCATTTT. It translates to CATSRTGDPSGQPQHF.

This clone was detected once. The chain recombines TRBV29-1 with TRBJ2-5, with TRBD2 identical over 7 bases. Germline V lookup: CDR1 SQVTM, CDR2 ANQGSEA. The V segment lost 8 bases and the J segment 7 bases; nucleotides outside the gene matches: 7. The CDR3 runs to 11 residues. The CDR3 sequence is CSHPAGRTQYF. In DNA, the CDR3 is TGCAGCCATCCAGCGGGGCGGACCCAGTACTTC.